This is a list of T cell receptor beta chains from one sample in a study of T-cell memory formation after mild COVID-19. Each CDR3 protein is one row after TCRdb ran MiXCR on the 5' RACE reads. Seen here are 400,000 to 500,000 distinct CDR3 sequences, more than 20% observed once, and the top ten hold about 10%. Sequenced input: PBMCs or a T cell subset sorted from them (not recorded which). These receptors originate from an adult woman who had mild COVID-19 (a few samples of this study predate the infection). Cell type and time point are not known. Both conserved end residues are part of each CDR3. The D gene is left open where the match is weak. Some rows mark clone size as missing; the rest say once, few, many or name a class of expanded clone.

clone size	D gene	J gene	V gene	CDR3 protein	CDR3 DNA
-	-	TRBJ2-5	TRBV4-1	CASSQWDRETQYF	TGCGCCAGCAGCCAATGGGACCGGGAGACCCAGTACTTC
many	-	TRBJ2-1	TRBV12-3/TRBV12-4	CASSLGSGDEQFF	TGTGCCAGCAGCTTGGGGTCCGGCGATGAGCAGTTCTTC
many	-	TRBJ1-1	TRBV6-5	CASSFSSNTEAFF	TGTGCCAGCAGTTTTTCATCGAACACTGAAGCTTTCTTT
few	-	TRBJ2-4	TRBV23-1	CASSRWGAKNIQYF	TGCGCCAGCAGTCGGTGGGGGGCCAAAAACATTCAGTACTTC
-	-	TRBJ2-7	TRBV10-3	CAISEVLGLSYEQYF	TGTGCCATCAGTGAGGTACTAGGCCTCTCCTACGAGCAGTACTTC
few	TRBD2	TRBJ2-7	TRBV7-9	CASSTGTSLLEQYF	TGTGCCAGCAGCACCGGGACTAGCCTCCTCGAGCAGTACTTC
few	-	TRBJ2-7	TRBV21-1	CASRSPGGRGREQYF	TGTGCCAGCAGATCTCCTGGGGGCAGGGGGAGAGAGCAGTACTTC
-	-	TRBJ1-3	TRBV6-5	CASSLGLGGVANTIYF	TGTGCCAGCAGTCTGGGGCTGGGCGGCGTCGCAAACACCATATATTTT
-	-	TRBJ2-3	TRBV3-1	CASSPLVSGSTDTQYF	TGTGCCAGCAGCCCCCTGGTTAGCGGTAGCACAGATACGCAGTATTTT
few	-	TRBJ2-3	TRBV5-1	CASSASHGTQYF	TGCGCCAGCAGCGCCTCTCATGGTACGCAGTATTTT
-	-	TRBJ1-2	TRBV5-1	CASSFQQLSNYGYTF	TGCGCCAGCAGCTTTCAGCAGCTTTCTAACTATGGCTACACCTTC
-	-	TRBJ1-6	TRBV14	CASSQSVDGTPGWDSPLHF	TGTGCCAGCAGCCAATCAGTGGACGGGACTCCCGGATGGGATTCACCCCTCCACTTT
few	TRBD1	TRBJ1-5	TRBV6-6	CASSYRTGVDQPQHF	TGTGCCAGCAGTTACAGGACAGGGGTGGATCAGCCCCAGCATTTT